This TCR beta chain is from a study of T-cell memory formation after mild COVID-19. V was clipped by 5 bases and J by 4 bases, with 17 bases between them. The CDR3 is 15 residues long. TCRdb independently ran MiXCR on the 5' RACE reads; one entry per CDR3 protein. The top ten hold 1.4% of the sample, which has roughly 51,000 distinct CDR3 sequences, about 7.3% seen once. This clonotype was observed at least ten times. This sequence joins TRBV12-3 or TRBV12-4 and TRBJ1-2; maybe TRBD1 (5 bases). The clonotype was recovered from a man aged 18 to 30 who had mild COVID-19 (a few samples of this study predate the infection). Cell type and time point are not known. Sequenced material: PBMCs or a T cell subset sorted from them (not recorded which). The CDR3 DNA sequence: TGTGCCAGCAGTCCTCGAGGGGCACAGGCCTATGGCTACACCTTC. This codes for CASSPRGAQAYGYTF.